A single sample is the source of the 14 T cell receptor beta chains below, sequenced in a study of T cells in Graves' hyperthyroidism and ophthalmopathy. Authors of the study amplified TCR beta CDR3 regions from RNA transcripts. HTBI primers were employed in a first-round RT-PCR of the TCR CDR3. TCRdb reanalysed the multiplex PCR reads using MiXCR and keeps one entry per CDR3 protein. The data hold 500,000 to 700,000 distinct CDR3 sequences, with about a sixth observed a single time. Sequenced sample: blood. These receptors all come from a woman aged 18-30 years with Graves' hyperthyroidism.

The chain employs TRBV20-1 and TRBJ2-5, with 12 positions matching TRBD2. The CDR3 sequence is 14 residues long. The germline V gene has CDR1 DFQATT and CDR2 SNEGSKA (reference sequence). V shed 5 bases and J 6 bases; nucleotides not matched to a gene: 7. CDR3 residues: CSAPLTSGSKTQYF. The CDR3 DNA sequence: TGCAGTGCTCCCCTGACTAGCGGGAGTAAGACCCAGTACTTC.

This clonotype has at least ten counts. CDR3 loop: CASSSGTRSKNIQYF. The CDR3 coding sequence is TGTGCCAGCAGTTCGGGGACAAGGAGCAAAAACATTCAGTACTTC. The rearrangement joins TRBV12-3 or TRBV12-4 to TRBJ2-4; D perhaps matches TRBD1 (6 bases). The V end lost 4 bases, the J end lost 3 bases, and 13 bases lay between the germline ends. CDR3 size: 15 residues.

Concerning this clonotype itself: Germline and junction disagree at one end, which may indicate a read error. This chain connects TRBV14 to TRBJ2-1; a weak D match, TRBD2 (5 bases). The germline V gene encodes CDR1 SGHDN and CDR2 FVKESK. CDR3 length equals 14 residues. CDR3 bases: TGTGCCAGCGGCCAAGAGGGCGGTTACAATGAGCAGTTCTTC. Its protein is CASGQEGGYNEQFF.

This clonotype was observed a handful of times. The CDR3 DNA reads as TGCGCCAGCAGTGAGTCTGACACTAGCGGGACCAATGAGCAGTTCTTC. Translated: CASSESDTSGTNEQFF. The chain joins TRBV10-1 to TRBJ2-1; 10 bases agree with TRBD2. Unmatched junction bases numbered 5, after V lost 0 bases and J lost 6 bases. Germline V gene sequence: CDR1 WNHNN, CDR2 SYGVQD (reference sequence). CDR3 length: 16 residues.

The chain has TRBV7-2 and TRBJ1-4, with a weak D call TRBD1 (5 bases). This CDR3 region has 14 residues. V lost 6 bases and J lost 3, with 11 bases in between. Germline lookup yields CDR1 SGHTA and CDR2 FQGNSA. CDR3: CASSLGVANEKLFF. The CDR3, as DNA: TGTGCCAGCAGTCTGGGGGTGGCTAATGAAAAACTGTTTTTT.

At least ten counts were recorded for this clonotype. V usage is TRBV12-3 or TRBV12-4 and J usage is TRBJ1-1; D uncertain. This CDR3 has 13 amino acids. The V and J ends lost 3 bases and 4 bases respectively, with 9 bases between them. This CDR3 is CASSFGEGTEAFF. Written as DNA, the CDR3 is TGTGCCAGCAGTTTTGGGGAGGGCACTGAAGCTTTCTTT.

The chain joins TRBV20-1 to TRBJ1-4; D possibly corresponds to TRBD1 (5 bases). Trimming left V 1 base short and J 4 bases short, with 10 bases between. Germline CDR1 reads DFQATT; CDR2 reads SNEGSKA (reference sequence). The CDR3 has 14 residues. CDR3 nucleotides: TGCAGTGCTAGAGTCTGGCAGGGTAATGAAAAACTGTTTTTT. It translates to CSARVWQGNEKLFF.

The chain links TRBV4-3 to TRBJ1-4; no reliable D call. The CDR3 sequence is 16 residues long. Trimming cost V 1 base and J 1 base, with 10 bases left between them. Germline V gene data show CDR1 as LGHNA and CDR2 as YSLEER. The CDR3 sequence is CASSQANRGTNEKLFF. The CDR3 nucleotides read TGCGCCAGCAGCCAAGCGAATCGGGGAACTAATGAAAAACTGTTTTTT.

The chain couples TRBV6-2 or TRBV6-3 to TRBJ2-1, with D maybe TRBD1 (5 bases). The CDR3 runs to 17 residues. V was cut by 2 bases and J by 5 bases, with 19 bases left in between. Germline lookup yields CDR1 MNHEY and CDR2 SVGEGT. The CDR3: CASSYGAYKFLDNEQFF. CDR3 coding DNA: TGTGCCAGCAGTTACGGGGCCTACAAGTTCCTTGACAATGAGCAGTTCTTC.

This clonotype was detected many times. The chain joins TRBV2 to TRBJ1-6; no clear D gene. Trimming pared 7 bases from V and 7 bases from J, leaving 14 bases between. Germline V lookup: CDR1 SNHLY, CDR2 FYNNEI. This CDR3 region has 14 residues. CDR3 amino acids: CASKKDGLNSPLHF. The CDR3 bases are TGTGCCAGCAAAAAGGACGGACTAAATTCACCCCTCCACTTT.

There are a few counts of this clonotype. V is TRBV20-1 and J is TRBJ2-4, with 8 bases that match TRBD2. Germline V gene sequence: CDR1 DFQATT, CDR2 SNEGSKA (reference sequence). This CDR3 is 14 amino acids long. V dropped 2 bases and J dropped 4; count of bases not matched to a gene: 4. CDR3 sequence: CSARIRGGKNIQYF. The CDR3 DNA reads as TGCAGTGCTAGAATCCGGGGGGGGAAAAACATTCAGTACTTC.

This clonotype has at least ten counts. The V call is TRBV2, the J call TRBJ1-5, with D unclear. This CDR3 region has 13 residues. Germline V gene sequence: CDR1 SNHLY, CDR2 FYNNEI. With 5 bases removed from V and 5 bases from J, the gap between germline ends came to 10 bases. CDR3 coding DNA: TGTGCCAGCAGTCCCGTTGGGGATCAGCCCCAGCATTTT. Protein: CASSPVGDQPQHF.

The chain is built from TRBV28 and TRBJ2-1; 15 nucleotides match TRBD2. Germline values: CDR1 MDHEN, CDR2 SYDVKM. V lost 10 bases and J lost 8; bases outside the gene matches: 9. The CDR3 consists of 15 residues. CDR3 residues: CATNDRTSGRDEQFF. The CDR3 DNA sequence: TGTGCCACCAATGACCGGACTAGCGGGAGGGATGAGCAGTTCTTC.

This clonotype was recorded many times. The chain employs TRBV12-3 or TRBV12-4 and TRBJ1-5, with D possibly matching TRBD1 (5 bases). Trimming took 6 bases from V and 2 from J, leaving 17 bases between them. The CDR3 is 16 residues long. The CDR3 nucleotides read TGTGCCAGCAGCTCACGACAGACCCCTGGCAATCAGCCCCAGCATTTT. Translating it yields CASSSRQTPGNQPQHF.